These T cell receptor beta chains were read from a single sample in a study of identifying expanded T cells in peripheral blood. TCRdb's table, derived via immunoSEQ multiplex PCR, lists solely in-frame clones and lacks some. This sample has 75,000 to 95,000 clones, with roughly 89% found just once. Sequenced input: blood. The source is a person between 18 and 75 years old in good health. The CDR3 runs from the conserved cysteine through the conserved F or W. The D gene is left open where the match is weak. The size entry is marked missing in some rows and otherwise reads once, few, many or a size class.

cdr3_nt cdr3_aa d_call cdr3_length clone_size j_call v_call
TGTGCCAGTAGTATATCCCGGCCGCAGTCCTATGGCTACACCTTC CASSISRPQSYGYTF NA 15 NA TRBJ1-2 TRBV19
TGTGCCATCAGTGAGCAGTTGGGACCCAATCAGCCCCAGCATTTT CAISEQLGPNQPQHF NA 15 NA TRBJ1-5 TRBV10-3
TGTGCCAGCAGCCAGCTCGCGGAGGGGGCGCAGGAAAAACTGTTTTTT CASSQLAEGAQEKLFF TRBD1 16 NA TRBJ1-4 TRBV4-2
TGTGCCAGTAGTATGAATGGGGGGAGGCCCTACAATGAGCAGTTCTTC CASSMNGGRPYNEQFF NA 16 NA TRBJ2-1 TRBV19
TGTGCCAGCAGCCCGACAGGGGTTCAAGAGACCCAGTACTTC CASSPTGVQETQYF TRBD1 14 NA TRBJ2-5 TRBV11-2
TGTGCCAGCAGCTTGGCCCCGCTAGAACCAGATACGCAGTATTTT CASSLAPLEPDTQYF NA 15 NA TRBJ2-3 TRBV5-4
TGTGCCAGCAGCCCCGGGCCCCTAGGGAACGAGCAGTACTTC CASSPGPLGNEQYF NA 14 NA TRBJ2-7 TRBV5-5
TGTGCCAGCAGCCCAGGGTCTAGAGGGGCTCAAGAGACCCAGTACTTC CASSPGSRGAQETQYF NA 16 NA TRBJ2-5 TRBV7-3
TGTGCCTGGAGTCTTATTGGGGGGACGACTGAAGCTTTCTTT CAWSLIGGTTEAFF NA 14 NA TRBJ1-1 TRBV30
TGTGCCAGCAGCCCGGGGACAGGGAATAATCAGCCCCAGCATTTT CASSPGTGNNQPQHF TRBD1 15 NA TRBJ1-5 TRBV7-2
TGTGCCAGCAGTCCGATAGGGGGATACGAGCAGTACTTC CASSPIGGYEQYF NA 13 NA TRBJ2-7 TRBV27
TGCAGCGTTGTATGGGGACAGTTATTTCGTAGGTCCTACAATGAGCAGTTCTTC CSVVWGQLFRRSYNEQFF TRBD1 18 NA TRBJ2-1 TRBV29-1
TGCGCCAGCAGCGGAGGGGACAGGGGGCAGGACACTGAAGCTTTCTTT CASSGGDRGQDTEAFF TRBD1 16 NA TRBJ1-1 TRBV5-1
TGTGCCAGCTCACGAGGAGGGCAAACTGAAGCTTTCTTT CASSRGGQTEAFF NA 13 NA TRBJ1-1 TRBV18
TGTGCCAGCACCAGCGTGGTTGAAAAACTGTTTTTT CASTSVVEKLFF NA 12 NA TRBJ1-4 TRBV7-8
TGTGCCAGCAGCCTAGGCCAAGGGACAGGGGTAGGCTACACCTTC CASSLGQGTGVGYTF TRBD1 15 NA TRBJ1-2 TRBV11-2
TGTGCCAGCAGCTTAGAGGAGGGTGGCTACACCTTC CASSLEEGGYTF NA 12 NA TRBJ1-2 TRBV7-9
TGCGCCAGCAGCCAAACGACTAGCGGGGTAACAGATACGCAGTATTTT CASSQTTSGVTDTQYF TRBD2 16 NA TRBJ2-3 TRBV5-1
TGTGCCAGCAGCTTAGAGGGTGGGGGGTCCTACGAGCAGTACTTC CASSLEGGGSYEQYF NA 15 few TRBJ2-7 TRBV11-2
TGCGCCAGCAGTCTCACTCCGACAGACGAAGAGACCCAGTACTTC CASSLTPTDEETQYF NA 15 NA TRBJ2-5 TRBV23-1
TGTGCCAGCAGCCGTACCAGACTGATCTATGGCTACACCTTC CASSRTRLIYGYTF NA 14 NA TRBJ1-2 TRBV5-6
TGTGCCATCAGTTTGGGGACAGGTAGGGGGACAGGTGAAGCTTTCTTT CAISLGTGRGTGEAFF TRBD1 16 NA TRBJ1-1 TRBV10-3
TGTGCCAGCAGCCAACCGGGCGCTAGGCAAGAGACCCAGTACTTC CASSQPGARQETQYF NA 15 NA TRBJ2-5 TRBV5-5
TGCGCCAGCAGCTTGGGGACAGGGAGTCAGCCCCAGCATTTT CASSLGTGSQPQHF TRBD1 14 NA TRBJ1-5 TRBV5-1
TGTGCCAGCAGCACAAGACAGGGGATAAACACTGAAGCTTTCTTT CASSTRQGINTEAFF TRBD1 15 NA TRBJ1-1 TRBV9
TGTGCCACCAGCAGAGAGGACAGGGTCCATCAGCCCCAGCATTTT CATSREDRVHQPQHF TRBD1 15 NA TRBJ1-5 TRBV15